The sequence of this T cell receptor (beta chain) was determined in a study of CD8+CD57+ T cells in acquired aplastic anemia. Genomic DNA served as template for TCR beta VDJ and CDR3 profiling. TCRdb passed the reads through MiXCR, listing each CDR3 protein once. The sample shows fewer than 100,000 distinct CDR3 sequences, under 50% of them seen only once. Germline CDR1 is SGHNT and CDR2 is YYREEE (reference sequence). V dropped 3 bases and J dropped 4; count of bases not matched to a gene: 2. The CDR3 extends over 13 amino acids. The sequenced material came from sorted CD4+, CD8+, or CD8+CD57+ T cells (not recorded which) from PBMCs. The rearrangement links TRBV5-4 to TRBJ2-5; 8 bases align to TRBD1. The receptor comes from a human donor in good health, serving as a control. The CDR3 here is CASSSRGRETQYF. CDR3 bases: TGTGCCAGCAGCTCCAGGGGGCGAGAGACCCAGTACTTC.